These 27 T cell receptor beta chains were all obtained from the same sample, sequenced in a study of blood T cell repertoires in COVID-19. Profiled with immunoSEQ multiplex PCR; TCRdb holds only in-frame clones, not every one. Of 380,000 or so clones listed, 88% are singletons. The sample was PBMCs or T cells enriched from blood (not recorded which). Every receptor here comes from a woman aged 40 to 50 with acute COVID-19.

Remarks on this clone: Other nucleotide sequences from this sample produce the same CDR3. The chain has TRBV30 and TRBJ1-1, with 7 positions matching TRBD1. Germline CDR1 is GTSNPN and CDR2 is SVGIG (reference sequence). V lost 2 bases to trimming and J lost 1 base; unmatched junction nucleotides: 1. This CDR3 has 13 amino acids. The chain's CDR3 is CAWSRTGNTEAFF. The CDR3 nucleotides are TGTGCCTGGAGTCGGACAGGGAACACTGAAGCTTTCTTT.

This clone was seen just once. The CDR3 DNA reads as TGTGCCTGGAGTCCCCCTCTGCCGGGGCAGGGGGGTTCACCCCTCCACTTT. The encoded protein is CAWSPPLPGQGGSPLHF. The V and J genes are TRBV30 and TRBJ1-6; TRBD1 matches at 7 bases. V gave up 2 bases and J gave up 9 bases; unmatched junction bases: 16. This CDR3 has 17 amino acids. Germline V CDR1 and CDR2: GTSNPN, SVGIG (reference sequence).

The chain combines TRBV6-5 with TRBJ2-2, with 9 nucleotides matching TRBD1. The CDR3 is 13 amino acids. V gave up 10 bases and J gave up 4 bases; unmatched junction bases: 4. Germline CDR1 and CDR2: MNHEY and SVGAGI. CDR3 sequence (DNA): TGTGCCAACAGACAGGGGGGCACCGGGGAGCTGTTTTTT. Protein: CANRQGGTGELFF.

V and J are TRBV30 and TRBJ1-6, with D tentatively TRBD1 (5 bases). V was cut by 0 bases and J by 9 bases, with 18 bases left in between. The CDR3 covers 16 residues. Per the germline V gene, CDR1 is GTSNPN and CDR2 is SVGIG (reference sequence). The CDR3 region has the DNA TGTGCCTGGAGTGTAAGGTCTGCGTCCGGGGGTTCACCCCTCCACTTT. Translation gives CAWSVRSASGGSPLHF.

The chain employs TRBV29-1 and TRBJ1-1; TRBD1 is a possible D gene (6 bases). Trimming left V 1 base short and J 5 bases short, with 14 bases between. In germline, CDR1 is SQVTM, CDR2 ANQGSEA. CDR3 length: 14 amino acids. CDR3 sequence reads: CSVEVGGGRTEAFF. The CDR3, as DNA: TGCAGCGTTGAAGTTGGGGGGGGCCGGACTGAAGCTTTCTTT.

This chain connects TRBV11-2 to TRBJ2-1; the match to TRBD2 covers 11 bases. The ends lost 1 base at V and 0 bases at J; junction bases unmatched: 2. Germline V gene data show CDR1 as SGHAT and CDR2 as FQNNGV. This CDR3 has 17 amino acids. CDR3 in amino acids: CASSLGLAGRSYNEQFF. CDR3 nucleotides: TGTGCCAGCAGCTTAGGACTAGCGGGGCGCTCCTACAATGAGCAGTTCTTC.

The V and J genes are TRBV30 and TRBJ1-5, with 7 nucleotides matching TRBD1. The CDR3 contains 15 residues. V dropped 2 bases and J dropped 0; count of bases not matched to a gene: 4. Germline values: CDR1 GTSNPN, CDR2 SVGIG (reference sequence). The CDR3 region has the DNA TGTGCCTGGAGTACGGGACAGTATAGCAATCAGCCCCAGCATTTT. As protein: CAWSTGQYSNQPQHF.

The chain combines TRBV7-9 with TRBJ2-3; possible D gene TRBD2, 5 bases. The V and J ends lost 3 bases and 4 bases respectively, with 11 bases between them. Germline-derived CDR1 and CDR2 are SEHNR and FQNEAQ (reference sequence). CDR3 length: 14 amino acids. The CDR3 sequence is CASSLPGIADTQYF. DNA for the CDR3: TGTGCCAGCAGCTTGCCGGGAATCGCAGATACGCAGTATTTT. Using reference TRBV7-9 and TRBJ2-3 for the parts outside the CDR3, the full variable domain is DTGVSQNPRHKITKRGQNVTFRCDPISEHNRLYWYRQTLGQGPEFLTYFQNEAQLEKSRLLSDRFSAERPKGSFSTLEIQRTEQGDSAMYLCASSLPGIADTQYFGPGTRLTVL.

J is TRBJ1-2 and V is TRBV11-3; D gene uncertain. This CDR3 is built from 17 residues. Germline values: CDR1 SGHNT, CDR2 YENEEA. Between the trimmed V and J ends, which lost 0 bases and 6 bases, there was a span of 20 bases. The CDR3 sequence: CASSLEALYSLYHGYTF. The DNA for the CDR3 is TGTGCCAGCAGCTTAGAGGCTTTATACAGCCTCTATCATGGCTACACCTTC. The full variable domain, its missing parts supplied by reference TRBV11-3 and TRBJ1-2, is EAGVVQSPRYKIIEKKQPVAFWCNPISGHNTLYWYLQNLGQGPELLIRYENEEAVDDSQLPKDRFSAERLKGVDSTLKIQPAELGDSAVYLCASSLEALYSLYHGYTFGSGTRLTVV.

The chain carries TRBV14 and TRBJ1-5; D is ambiguous. The CDR3 loop spans 13 amino acids. Germline CDR1 reads SGHDN; CDR2 reads FVKESK. The ends were cut back, 4 bases at V and 6 bases at J, with 10 bases in the middle. The CDR3 sequence: CASSRGPRQPQHF. The CDR3 nucleotides read TGTGCCAGCAGCCGTGGGCCCCGTCAGCCCCAGCATTTT.

This clone has a single count. This sequence joins TRBV3-1 (or the pseudogene TRBV3-2) and TRBJ2-3, with 10 nucleotides matching TRBD2. Trimming at V came to 3 bases and at J to 4 bases, leaving 7 bases not matched to a gene. CDR3 length: 16 amino acids. Per the germline V gene, CDR1 is LGHDT and CDR2 is YNNKEL (reference sequence). The CDR3 region is CASSQLSGGISDTQYF. DNA for the CDR3: TGTGCCAGCAGCCAGCTTAGCGGGGGGATATCAGATACGCAGTATTTT.

The chain uses TRBV9 and TRBJ1-1, with TRBD1 as a possible D gene (6 bases). The CDR3 is 15 residues long. Germline V gene sequence: CDR1 SGDLS, CDR2 YYNGEE. Between the trimmed V and J ends, which lost 2 bases and 9 bases, there was a span of 20 bases. CDR3: CASSVYGSGGFQAFF. As DNA, the CDR3 is TGTGCCAGCAGCGTTTATGGTTCGGGGGGCTTTCAAGCTTTCTTT.

The genes are TRBV19 and TRBJ1-5; TRBD1 might be the D (5 bases). The V and J ends lost 5 bases and 4 bases respectively, with 15 bases between them. Germline values: CDR1 LNHDA, CDR2 SQIVND (reference sequence). The CDR3 has 15 residues. The CDR3 sequence is CASSEQAPVNQPQHF. CDR3 bases: TGTGCCAGTAGTGAACAGGCGCCCGTAAATCAGCCCCAGCATTTT.

The chain combines TRBV2 with TRBJ1-6, with D possibly being TRBD1 (6 bases). This CDR3 contains 16 residues. Trimming removed 2 bases from V and 10 bases from J, with 18 bases in between. Germline values: CDR1 SNHLY, CDR2 FYNNEI. CDR3 coding DNA: TGTGCCAGCAGTGAAAGACAGGAACTAGTCTACTCACCCCTCCACTTT. Amino acid sequence: CASSERQELVYSPLHF.

The chain couples TRBV30 to TRBJ2-1; 10 bases fit TRBD2. V shed 0 bases and J 7 bases; nucleotides not matched to a gene: 3. CDR3 size: 14 residues. Germline V gives CDR1 GTSNPN, CDR2 SVGIG (reference sequence). The CDR3 is CAWSVGAGGNEQFF. CDR3 nucleotide sequence: TGTGCCTGGAGTGTGGGAGCGGGGGGGAATGAGCAGTTCTTC.

The chain employs TRBV6-5 and TRBJ1-1; 8 positions agree with TRBD1. In germline, CDR1 is MNHEY, CDR2 SVGAGI. J lost 2 bases, V lost 6 bases, and 8 bases had no gene match. The CDR3 runs 15 residues. The CDR3 sequence is CASSRFGQGNTEAFF. CDR3 DNA: TGTGCCAGCAGCCGGTTCGGACAGGGCAACACTGAAGCTTTCTTT.

There are a few counts of this clone. In nucleotides, the CDR3 is TGCAGTGCTAGTATGGACAGGATACCCGCCCCTAATGAAAAACTGTTTTTT. This encodes CSASMDRIPAPNEKLFF. J is TRBJ1-4 and V is TRBV20-1; 7 nucleotides align to TRBD1. V lost 3 bases, J lost 3 bases, and 13 bases stayed unmatched. The CDR3 sequence is 17 residues long. Looked up from germline, CDR1 is DFQATT and CDR2 is SNEGSKA (reference sequence).

V usage is TRBV9 and J usage is TRBJ2-1; 8 bases match TRBD1. V lost 4 bases to trimming and J lost 8 bases; unmatched junction nucleotides: 8. Germline CDR1 is SGDLS and CDR2 is YYNGEE. The CDR3 has 14 amino acids. CDR3 nucleotides: TGTGCCAGCAGCTTAGGACAGGGTAAGGATGAGCAGTTCTTC. It yields the protein CASSLGQGKDEQFF.

The rearrangement links TRBV3-1 (or the pseudogene TRBV3-2) to TRBJ2-2, with 12 bases identical to TRBD2. Germline V lookup: CDR1 LGHDT, CDR2 YNNKEL (reference sequence). The V gene end was trimmed by 2 bases and the J gene end by 2 bases; junction bases not matched to a gene: 9. The CDR3 extends over 19 amino acids. The DNA for the CDR3 is TGTGCCAGCAGCCAACATTTCCTAGCGGGGGGGACTAACACCGGGGAGCTGTTTTTT. Its translation is CASSQHFLAGGTNTGELFF.

The chain joins TRBV5-1 to TRBJ2-7; D remains unclear. In germline, CDR1 is SGHRS, CDR2 YFSETQ. This CDR3 spans 12 amino acids. V shed 4 bases and J shed 2 bases, with 7 bases lying between them. The CDR3 coding sequence is TGCGCCAGCAGCAACAAAACCTACGAGCAGTACTTC. Translated, it gives CASSNKTYEQYF.

The V call is TRBV5-6, the J call TRBJ1-3; tentatively, D is TRBD1 (6 bases). V gave up 6 bases and J gave up 0 bases, with 13 bases separating them. CDR3 size: 15 residues. Germline loops: CDR1 SGHDT, CDR2 YYEEEE. Here the CDR3 DNA reads TGTGCCAGCACCCAAATAGGGGGCTCTGGAAACACCATATATTTT. It specifies CASTQIGGSGNTIYF.

The rearrangement links TRBV2 to TRBJ1-5; no reliable D call. With 6 bases removed from V and 4 bases from J, the gap between germline ends came to 10 bases. There are 13 residues in the CDR3. The germline V gene encodes CDR1 SNHLY and CDR2 FYNNEI. The CDR3 coding sequence is TGTGCCAGCAGCGAGATAATTAATCAGCCCCAGCATTTT. Translated: CASSEIINQPQHF.

The chain carries TRBV5-4 and TRBJ2-1, with D possibly TRBD1 on 6 matching bases. Germline values: CDR1 SGHNT, CDR2 YYREEE (reference sequence). This CDR3 has 12 amino acids. The V and J ends lost 5 bases and 10 bases respectively, with 13 bases between them. For the CDR3, the DNA is TGTGCCAGCAGTTCTCAGGGGAGAGAGCAGTTCTTC. As protein: CASSSQGREQFF.

V and J are TRBV5-4 and TRBJ2-1; D is possibly TRBD1 (7 bases). CDR3 size: 16 residues. Germline V CDR1 and CDR2: SGHNT, YYREEE (reference sequence). V lost 4 bases, J lost 6 bases, and 20 bases lay in between. CDR3 sequence reads: CASSPEGGQRRNEQFF. The CDR3, as DNA: TGTGCCAGCAGCCCGGAGGGGGGACAGAGGCGCAATGAGCAGTTCTTC.

The J gene is TRBJ1-1, the V gene TRBV10-2, with D unresolved. The V and J ends lost 0 bases and 2 bases respectively, with 7 bases between them. Germline CDR1 and CDR2: WSHSY and SAAADI. The CDR3 runs to 14 residues. The CDR3 loop reads CASSESRSNTEAFF. DNA of the CDR3: TGCGCCAGCAGTGAGTCTCGGTCTAACACTGAAGCTTTCTTT.

V is TRBV6-5 and J is TRBJ1-1, with 9 nucleotides matching TRBD1. The CDR3 is 15 amino acids. CDR1 and CDR2 from the germline V gene are MNHEY and SVGAGI. V was clipped by 5 bases and J by 5 bases; unmatched bases: 9. This CDR3 is CASSTGGLGRTEAFF. The CDR3, as DNA: TGTGCCAGCAGTACAGGGGGCTTGGGGAGAACTGAAGCTTTCTTT.

V and J are TRBV19 and TRBJ1-2; D not certain. Germline V lookup: CDR1 LNHDA, CDR2 SQIVND (reference sequence). This CDR3 contains 14 residues. V dropped 3 bases and J dropped 1 base, with 9 bases sitting between them. The DNA of the CDR3 is TGTGCCAGTAGTATGGGCTGCTGTAACTATGGCTACACCTTC. Encoded protein: CASSMGCCNYGYTF. The entire variable domain, with the rest obtained from reference TRBV19 and TRBJ1-2, is as follows: DGGITQSPKYLFRKEGQNVTLSCEQNLNHDAMYWYRQDPGQGLRLIYYSQIVNDFQKGDIAEGYSVSREKKESFPLTVTSAQKNPTAFYLCASSMGCCNYGYTFGSGTRLTVV.